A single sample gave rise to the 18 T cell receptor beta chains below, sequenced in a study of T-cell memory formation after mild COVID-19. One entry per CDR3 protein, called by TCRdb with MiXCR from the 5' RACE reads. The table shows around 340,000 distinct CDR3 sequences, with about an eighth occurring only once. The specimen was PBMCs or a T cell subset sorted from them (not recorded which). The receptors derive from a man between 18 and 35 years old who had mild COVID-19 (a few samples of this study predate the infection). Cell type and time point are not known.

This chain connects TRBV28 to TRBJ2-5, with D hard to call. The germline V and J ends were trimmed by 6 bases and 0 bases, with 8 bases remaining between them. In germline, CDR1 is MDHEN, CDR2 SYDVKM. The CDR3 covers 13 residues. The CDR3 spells CASSPDYQETQYF. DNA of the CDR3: TGTGCCAGCAGCCCTGACTACCAAGAGACCCAGTACTTC.

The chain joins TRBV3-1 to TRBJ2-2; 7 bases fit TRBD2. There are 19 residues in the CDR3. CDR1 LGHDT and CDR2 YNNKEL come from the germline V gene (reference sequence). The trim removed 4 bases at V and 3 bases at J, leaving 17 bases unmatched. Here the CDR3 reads CASSPRGGLVVSHTGELFF. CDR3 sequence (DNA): TGTGCCAGCAGCCCTCGAGGAGGACTAGTTGTTTCGCACACCGGGGAGCTGTTTTTT. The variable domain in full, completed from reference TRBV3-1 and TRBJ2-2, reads DTAVSQTPKYLVTQMGNDKSIKCEQNLGHDTMYWYKQDSKKFLKIMFSYNNKELIINETVPNRFSPKSPDKAHLNLHINSLELGDSAVYFCASSPRGGLVVSHTGELFFGEGSRLTVL.

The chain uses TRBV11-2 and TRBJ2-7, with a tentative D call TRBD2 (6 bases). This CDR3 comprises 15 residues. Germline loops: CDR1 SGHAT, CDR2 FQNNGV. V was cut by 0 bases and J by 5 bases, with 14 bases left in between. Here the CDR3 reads CASSLDGGAFDEQYF. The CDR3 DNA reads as TGTGCCAGCAGCTTAGACGGCGGGGCGTTTGACGAGCAGTACTTC.

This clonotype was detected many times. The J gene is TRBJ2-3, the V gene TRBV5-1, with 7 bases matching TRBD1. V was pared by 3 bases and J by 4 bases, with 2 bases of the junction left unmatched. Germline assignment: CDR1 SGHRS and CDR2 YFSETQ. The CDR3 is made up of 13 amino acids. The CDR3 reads CASSSQGADTQYF. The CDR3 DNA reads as TGCGCCAGCAGCTCCCAGGGGGCAGATACGCAGTATTTT.

The CDR3 loop reads CASSMMASKAGNEQFF. The DNA of the CDR3 is TGCGCCAGCAGCATGATGGCTTCGAAGGCAGGGAATGAGCAGTTCTTC. J is TRBJ2-1 and V is TRBV5-1; D possibly corresponds to TRBD1 (5 bases). Germline CDR1 reads SGHRS; CDR2 reads YFSETQ. V lost 4 bases to trimming and J lost 7 bases, with 21 bases between them. This CDR3 has 16 amino acids.

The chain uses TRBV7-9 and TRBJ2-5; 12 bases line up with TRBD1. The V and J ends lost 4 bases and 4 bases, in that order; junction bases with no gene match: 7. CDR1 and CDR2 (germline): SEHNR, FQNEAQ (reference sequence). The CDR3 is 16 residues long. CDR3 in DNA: TGTGCCAGCAGCTCGGCCGGGACAGGGGGCCGAGAGACCCAGTACTTC. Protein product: CASSSAGTGGRETQYF.

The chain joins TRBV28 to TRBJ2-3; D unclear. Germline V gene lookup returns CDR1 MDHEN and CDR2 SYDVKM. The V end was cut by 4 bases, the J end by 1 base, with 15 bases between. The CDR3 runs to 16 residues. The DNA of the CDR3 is TGTGCCAGCAGTTCTTACGGACCGAGAGGCACAGATACGCAGTATTTT. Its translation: CASSSYGPRGTDTQYF.

This CDR3 reads CASSLEGTGGYTF. Here the CDR3 DNA reads TGTGCCAGCAGTTTAGAAGGGACCGGTGGCTACACCTTC. The chain joins TRBV12-3 or TRBV12-4 to TRBJ1-2; TRBD1 might be the D (5 bases). The ends were cut back, 1 base at V and 7 bases at J, with 10 bases in the middle. The CDR3 loop spans 13 amino acids.

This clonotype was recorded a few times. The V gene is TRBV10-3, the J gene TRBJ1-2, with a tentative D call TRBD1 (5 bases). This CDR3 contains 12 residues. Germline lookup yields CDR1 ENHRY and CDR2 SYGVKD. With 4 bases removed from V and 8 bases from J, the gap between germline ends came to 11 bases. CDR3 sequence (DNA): TGTGCCATCAGTGGAGGGGAGGACGGCTACACCTTC. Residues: CAISGGEDGYTF.

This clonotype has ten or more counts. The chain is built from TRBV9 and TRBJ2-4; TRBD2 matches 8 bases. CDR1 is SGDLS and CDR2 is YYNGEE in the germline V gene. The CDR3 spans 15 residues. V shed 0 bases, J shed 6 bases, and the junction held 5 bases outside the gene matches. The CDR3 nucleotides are TGTGCCAGCAGCGTAGGGGTAGCGGGGCTAAACATTCAGTACTTC. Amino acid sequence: CASSVGVAGLNIQYF.

In DNA, the CDR3 is TGCGCCAGCAGCTTGGAGGGGTCCTACAATCAGCCCCAGCATTTT. This codes for CASSLEGSYNQPQHF. The genes are TRBV5-1 and TRBJ1-5; weak D call: TRBD1 (5 bases). The CDR3 runs to 15 residues. V was pared by 0 bases and J by 3 bases, with 10 bases between. The germline gives CDR1 SGHRS, CDR2 YFSETQ.

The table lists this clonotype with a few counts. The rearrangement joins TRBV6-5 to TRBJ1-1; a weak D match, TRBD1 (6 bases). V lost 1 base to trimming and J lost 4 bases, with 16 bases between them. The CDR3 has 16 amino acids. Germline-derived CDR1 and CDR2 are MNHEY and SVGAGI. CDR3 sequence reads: CASSYYSQGRGTEAFF. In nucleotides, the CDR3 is TGTGCCAGCAGTTACTATTCACAGGGACGTGGCACTGAAGCTTTCTTT.

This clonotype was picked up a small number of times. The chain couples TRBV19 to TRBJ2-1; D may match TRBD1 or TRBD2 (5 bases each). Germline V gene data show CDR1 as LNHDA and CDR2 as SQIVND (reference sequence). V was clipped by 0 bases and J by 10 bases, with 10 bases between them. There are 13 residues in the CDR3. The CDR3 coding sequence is TGTGCCAGTAGTATAGAGAGGGGCGGGGAGCAGTTCTTC. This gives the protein CASSIERGGEQFF.

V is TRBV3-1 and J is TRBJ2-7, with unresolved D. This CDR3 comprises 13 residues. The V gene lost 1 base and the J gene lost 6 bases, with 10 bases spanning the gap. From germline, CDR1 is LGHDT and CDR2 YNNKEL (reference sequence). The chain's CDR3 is CASSQGQPGEQYF. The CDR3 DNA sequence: TGTGCCAGCAGCCAAGGTCAGCCTGGCGAGCAGTACTTC.

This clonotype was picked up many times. This CDR3 is CASQGVGQPQHF. The CDR3 DNA is TGTGCCAGCCAGGGTGTGGGTCAGCCCCAGCATTTT. This chain uses TRBV27 with TRBJ1-5; D possibly corresponds to TRBD1 (5 bases). The CDR3 covers 12 residues. V lost 8 bases to trimming and J lost 6 bases, with 11 bases between them. The germline gives CDR1 MNHEY, CDR2 SMNVEV (reference sequence).

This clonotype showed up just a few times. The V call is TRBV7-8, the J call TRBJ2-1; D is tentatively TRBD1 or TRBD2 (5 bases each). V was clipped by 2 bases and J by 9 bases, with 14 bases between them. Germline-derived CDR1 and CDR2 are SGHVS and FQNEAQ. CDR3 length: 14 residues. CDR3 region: CASSLYLTGPEQFF. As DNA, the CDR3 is TGTGCCAGCAGCTTATATCTGACGGGGCCTGAGCAGTTCTTC.

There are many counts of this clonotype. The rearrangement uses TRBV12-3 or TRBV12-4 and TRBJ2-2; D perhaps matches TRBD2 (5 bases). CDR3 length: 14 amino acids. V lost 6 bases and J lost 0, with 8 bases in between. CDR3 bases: TGTGCCAGCAGCTTACTAGCGAACACCGGGGAGCTGTTTTTT. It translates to CASSLLANTGELFF.

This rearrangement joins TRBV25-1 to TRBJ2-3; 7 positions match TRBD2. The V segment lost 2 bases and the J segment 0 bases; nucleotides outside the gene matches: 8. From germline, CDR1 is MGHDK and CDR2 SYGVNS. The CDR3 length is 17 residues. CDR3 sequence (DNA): TGTGCCAGCAGTGAAGTCGGACTAGTCTCTAGCACAGATACGCAGTATTTT. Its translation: CASSEVGLVSSTDTQYF.